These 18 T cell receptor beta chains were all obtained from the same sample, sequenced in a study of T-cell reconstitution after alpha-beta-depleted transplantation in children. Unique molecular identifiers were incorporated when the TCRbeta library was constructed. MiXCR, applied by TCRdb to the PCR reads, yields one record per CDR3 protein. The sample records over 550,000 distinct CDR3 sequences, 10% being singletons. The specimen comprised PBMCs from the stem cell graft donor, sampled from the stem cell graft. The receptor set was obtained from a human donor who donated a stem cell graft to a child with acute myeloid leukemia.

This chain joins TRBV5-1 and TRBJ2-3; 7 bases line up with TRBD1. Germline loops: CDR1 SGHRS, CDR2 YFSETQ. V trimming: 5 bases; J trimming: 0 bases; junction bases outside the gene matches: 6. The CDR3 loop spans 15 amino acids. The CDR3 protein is CASSSRQGSTDTQYF. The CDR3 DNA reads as TGCGCCAGCAGTTCTAGACAGGGTAGCACAGATACGCAGTATTTT.

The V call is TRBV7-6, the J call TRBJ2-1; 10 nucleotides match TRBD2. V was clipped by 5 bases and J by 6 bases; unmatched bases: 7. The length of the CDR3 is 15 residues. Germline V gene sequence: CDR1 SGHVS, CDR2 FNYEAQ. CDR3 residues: CASSPGGLAINEQFF. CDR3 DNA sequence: TGTGCCAGCAGCCCTGGGGGACTAGCGATCAATGAGCAGTTCTTC.

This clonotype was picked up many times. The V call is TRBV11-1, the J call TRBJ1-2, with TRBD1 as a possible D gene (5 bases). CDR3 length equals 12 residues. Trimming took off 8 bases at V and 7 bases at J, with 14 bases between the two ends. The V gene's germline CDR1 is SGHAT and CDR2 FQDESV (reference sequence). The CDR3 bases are TGTGCCAGCGCAGGGTTGTCCTTTGGCTACACCTTC. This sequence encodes CASAGLSFGYTF.

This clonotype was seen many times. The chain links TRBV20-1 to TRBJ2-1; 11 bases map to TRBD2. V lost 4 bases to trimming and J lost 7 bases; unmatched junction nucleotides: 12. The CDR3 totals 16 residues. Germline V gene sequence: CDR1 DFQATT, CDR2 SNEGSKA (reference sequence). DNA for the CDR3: TGCAGTGCTACATCTTTACCGGGACTAGCGGAGAATGAGCAGTTCTTC. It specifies CSATSLPGLAENEQFF.

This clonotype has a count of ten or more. CDR3 bases: TGCAGTGCTTGGCCAGGGACCTATGGCTACACCTTC. Protein product: CSAWPGTYGYTF. V gene TRBV20-1 combines with J gene TRBJ1-2; possible D gene TRBD1, 5 bases. V dropped 5 bases and J dropped 4 bases, with 11 bases sitting between them. Germline V CDR1 and CDR2: DFQATT, SNEGSKA (reference sequence). This CDR3 region has 12 residues.

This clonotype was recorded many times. The CDR3 is CASSLAGGAYNEQFF. DNA for the CDR3: TGTGCCAGCAGTTTGGCGGGAGGTGCCTACAATGAGCAGTTCTTC. The chain combines TRBV27 with TRBJ2-1; 8 nucleotides match TRBD2. Germline V gene data show CDR1 as MNHEY and CDR2 as SMNVEV (reference sequence). This CDR3 comprises 15 residues. J was trimmed by 2 bases and V by 3 bases; bases with no gene match: 3.

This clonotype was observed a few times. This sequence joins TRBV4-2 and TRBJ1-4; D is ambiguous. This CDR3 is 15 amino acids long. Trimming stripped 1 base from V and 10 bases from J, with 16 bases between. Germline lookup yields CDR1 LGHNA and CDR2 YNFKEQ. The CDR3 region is CASSQVSPGGGKLFF. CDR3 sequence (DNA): TGTGCCAGCAGCCAAGTATCCCCAGGAGGTGGAAAACTGTTTTTT.

CDR3 in DNA: TGTGCCAGCAGTACCGGACCCAGGTGGAGCAATCAGCCCCAGCATTTT. The encoded protein is CASSTGPRWSNQPQHF. The chain couples TRBV27 to TRBJ1-5, with D uncertain. Looked up from germline, CDR1 is MNHEY and CDR2 is SMNVEV (reference sequence). The ends were cut back, 5 bases at V and 1 base at J, with 15 bases in the middle. This CDR3 comprises 16 residues.

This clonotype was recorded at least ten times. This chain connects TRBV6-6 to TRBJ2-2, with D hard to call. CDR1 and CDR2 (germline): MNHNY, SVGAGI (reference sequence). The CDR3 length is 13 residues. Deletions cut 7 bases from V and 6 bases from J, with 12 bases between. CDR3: CASKGGPPGELFF. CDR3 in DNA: TGTGCCAGCAAGGGTGGTCCACCCGGGGAGCTGTTTTTT.

The CDR3 spells CATSDGLAGEGNEQFF. The CDR3 nucleotides read TGTGCCACCAGTGATGGACTAGCGGGAGAAGGGAATGAGCAGTTCTTC. This chain connects TRBV24-1 to TRBJ2-1; 13 bases are a match to TRBD2. The V segment lost 3 bases and the J segment 7 bases; nucleotides outside the gene matches: 5. Per the germline V gene, CDR1 is KGHDR and CDR2 is SFDVKD. This CDR3 has 16 residues.

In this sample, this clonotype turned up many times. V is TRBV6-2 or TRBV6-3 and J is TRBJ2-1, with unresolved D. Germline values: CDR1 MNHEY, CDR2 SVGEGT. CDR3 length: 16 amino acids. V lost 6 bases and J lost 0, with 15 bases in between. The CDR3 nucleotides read TGTGCCAGCAGCTCCAAGTGGCAGAGCTCCTACAATGAGCAGTTCTTC. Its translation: CASSSKWQSSYNEQFF.

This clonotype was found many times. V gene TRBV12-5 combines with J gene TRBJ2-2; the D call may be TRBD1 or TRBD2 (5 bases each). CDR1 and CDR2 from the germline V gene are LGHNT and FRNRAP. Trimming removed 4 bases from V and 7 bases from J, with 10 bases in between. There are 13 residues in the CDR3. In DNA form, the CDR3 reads TGTGCTAGTGGTTATACTAGGGGCGGGGAGCTGTTTTTT. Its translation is CASGYTRGGELFF. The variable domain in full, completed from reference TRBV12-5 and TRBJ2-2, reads DARVTQTPRHKVTEMGQEVTMRCQPILGHNTVFWYRQTMMQGLELLAYFRNRAPLDDSGMPKDRFSAEMPDATLATLKIQPSEPRDSAVYFCASGYTRGGELFFGEGSRLTVL.

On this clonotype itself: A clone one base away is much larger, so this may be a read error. The CDR3 DNA follows: TGCAGTGCTAGGATTGGGGCCAACGTCCTGACTTTC. Its translation: CSARIGANVLTF. The chain employs TRBV20-1 and TRBJ2-6; D is unclear. Between the trimmed V and J ends, which lost 3 bases and 3 bases, there was a span of 3 bases. The CDR3 has 12 residues. Germline V gene sequence: CDR1 DFQATT, CDR2 SNEGSKA (reference sequence).

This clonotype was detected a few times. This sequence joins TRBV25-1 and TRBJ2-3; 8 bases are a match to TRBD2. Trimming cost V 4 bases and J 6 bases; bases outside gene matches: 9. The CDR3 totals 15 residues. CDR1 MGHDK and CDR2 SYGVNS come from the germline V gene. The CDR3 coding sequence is TGTGCCAGCAGTGCAACTAGCGGAGATTGGGATACGCAGTATTTT. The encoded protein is CASSATSGDWDTQYF.

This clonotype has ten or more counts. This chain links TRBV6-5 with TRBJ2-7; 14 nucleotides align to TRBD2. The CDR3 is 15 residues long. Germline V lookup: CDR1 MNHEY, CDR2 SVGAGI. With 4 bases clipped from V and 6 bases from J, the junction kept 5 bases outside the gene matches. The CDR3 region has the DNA TGTGCCAGCAGTTCCCCCGGGACTAGCGGGGGCGAGCAGTACTTC. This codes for CASSSPGTSGGEQYF.

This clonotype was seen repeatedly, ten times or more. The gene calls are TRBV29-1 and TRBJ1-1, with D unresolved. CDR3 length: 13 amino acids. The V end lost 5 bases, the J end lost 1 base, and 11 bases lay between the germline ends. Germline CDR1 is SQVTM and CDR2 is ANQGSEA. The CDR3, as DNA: TGCAGCGTTAAAGCCGACACGAACACTGAAGCTTTCTTT. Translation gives CSVKADTNTEAFF.

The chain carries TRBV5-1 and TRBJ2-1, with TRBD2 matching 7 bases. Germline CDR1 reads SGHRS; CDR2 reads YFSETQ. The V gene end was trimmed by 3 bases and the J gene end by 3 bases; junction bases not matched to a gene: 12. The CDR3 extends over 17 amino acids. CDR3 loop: CASSSTAAGVFYNEQFF. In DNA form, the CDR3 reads TGCGCCAGCAGCTCGACAGCCGCGGGGGTTTTCTACAATGAGCAGTTCTTC.

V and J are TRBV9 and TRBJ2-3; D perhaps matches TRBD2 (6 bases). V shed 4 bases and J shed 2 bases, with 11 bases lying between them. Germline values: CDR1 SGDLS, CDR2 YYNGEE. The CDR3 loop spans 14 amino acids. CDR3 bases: TGTGCCAGCAGCCGGCGGGGTGACACAGATACGCAGTATTTT. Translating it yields CASSRRGDTDTQYF. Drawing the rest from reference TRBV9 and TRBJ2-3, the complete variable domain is DSGVTQTPKHLITATGQRVTLRCSPRSGDLSVYWYQQSLDQGLQFLIQYYNGEERAKGNILERFSAQQFPDLHSELNLSSLELGDSALYFCASSRRGDTDTQYFGPGTRLTVL.